The clone carrying this T cell receptor beta chain was counted many times. CDR1 is SNHLY, CDR2 FYNNEI, per germline. The germline V and J ends were trimmed by 2 bases and 0 bases, with 11 bases remaining between them. CDR3 length equals 16 residues. This sample was taken from a study of T cells after yellow fever vaccination. TCRdb reanalysed the 5' RACE reads using MiXCR and keeps one entry per CDR3 protein. This sample has about 69,000 distinct CDR3 sequences; around 6.2% occur once, and the top ten carry roughly 2%. Sample: CD4+ T cells sorted from PBMCs, taken approximately 15 days after the first yellow fever vaccination. The TCR comes from a man between 18 and 35 years old who received the YFV17D yellow fever vaccine. This chain joins TRBV2 and TRBJ1-5; no clear D. This CDR3 reads CASSESWGYSNQPQHF. The CDR3 bases are TGTGCCAGCAGTGAAAGTTGGGGATATAGCAATCAGCCCCAGCATTTT.